These 32 T cell receptor beta chains originate from one sample sequenced in a study of blood T cell repertoires in COVID-19. Here immunoSEQ multiplex PCR was the method, and the copy in TCRdb shows in-frame clones only, minus some. The sample holds 150,000 or so clones, 87% seen once. Sample: peripheral blood. Receptors were obtained from a human donor in a cohort sampled during active COVID-19.

The chain recombines TRBV11-2 with TRBJ2-7; 10 bases align to TRBD2. The V and J ends lost 7 bases and 9 bases, in that order; junction bases with no gene match: 3. CDR3 length: 11 amino acids. CDR1 is SGHAT and CDR2 is FQNNGV in the germline V gene. Here the CDR3 DNA reads TGTGCCAGCATGCAGCGGGAGGGGCAGTACTTC. This encodes CASMQREGQYF.

This chain joins TRBV7-8 and TRBJ2-5; 9 bases are a match to TRBD2. From germline, CDR1 is SGHVS and CDR2 FQNEAQ. After removal of 2 bases from V and 4 bases from J, the junction contained 8 bases not matched to a gene. The length of the CDR3 is 16 residues. The CDR3 DNA is TGTGCCAGCAGCTTAAGTGAGCGGGGGGCCCGAGAGACCCAGTACTTC. As protein: CASSLSERGARETQYF.

The V gene is TRBV11-2, the J gene TRBJ2-7, with TRBD2 matching over 7 bases. Unmatched junction bases numbered 3, after V lost 1 base and J lost 3 bases. The germline CDR1 and CDR2 sequences are SGHAT and FQNNGV. CDR3 length: 14 amino acids. Written as DNA, the CDR3 is TGTGCCAGCAGCTTAGCGGGAGGCATCTACGAGCAGTACTTC. It encodes CASSLAGGIYEQYF.

The chain recombines TRBV7-9 with TRBJ2-7; 10 bases align to TRBD2. Germline-derived CDR1 and CDR2 are SEHNR and FQNEAQ (reference sequence). The J segment lost 1 base and the V segment lost 5 bases, leaving 5 bases of the junction unmatched. CDR3 length equals 15 residues. CDR3 in amino acids: CASSALSGGSYEQYF. The DNA of the CDR3 is TGTGCCAGCAGCGCACTTAGCGGGGGGTCCTACGAGCAGTACTTC. The full variable domain, in which reference TRBV7-9 and TRBJ2-7 provide the parts outside the CDR3, is DTGVSQNPRHKITKRGQNVTFRCDPISEHNRLYWYRQTLGQGPEFLTYFQNEAQLEKSRLLSDRFSAERPKGSFSTLEIQRTEQGDSAMYLCASSALSGGSYEQYFGPGTRLTVT.

The gene calls are TRBV21-1 and TRBJ2-7; the D call TRBD1 from the table was never checked on the DNA. TRBV21-1 is assigned pseudogene status. The CDR3 spans 16 residues. The CDR3 is CASSRPGTGERYEQYF. CDR3 DNA: TGTGCCAGCAGCAGACCGGGGACAGGGGAACGGTACGAGCAGTACTTC.

This clone has only a few counts. This chain links TRBV21-1 with TRBJ1-6. TRBV21-1 is marked as a pseudogene. The CDR3 extends over 17 amino acids. The CDR3 DNA is TGTGCCAGCAGCAAAGTCGATCCGGGACTTGCAAATTCACCCCTCCACTTT. This sequence encodes CASSKVDPGLANSPLHF.

The rearrangement links TRBV24-1 to TRBJ2-7, with D possibly being TRBD2 (5 bases). Germline CDR1 reads KGHDR; CDR2 reads SFDVKD. V was trimmed by 6 bases and J by 8 bases, leaving 19 bases between them. CDR3 length: 14 residues. This chain's CDR3 is CATSPGSSATKQYF. As DNA, the CDR3 is TGTGCCACCAGTCCGGGATCAAGCGCTACGAAGCAGTACTTC.

The chain joins TRBV9 to TRBJ2-5; TRBD2 matches 8 bases. V trimming: 2 bases; J trimming: 4 bases; junction bases outside the gene matches: 1. The CDR3 extends over 13 amino acids. Germline CDR1 SGDLS, CDR2 YYNGEE. The CDR3 DNA is TGTGCCAGCAGCGTGCTAGCGGGAGAGACCCAGTACTTC. Amino acid sequence: CASSVLAGETQYF.

This sequence joins TRBV3-1 (or the pseudogene TRBV3-2) and TRBJ2-7; D ambiguous. The CDR3 has 12 amino acids. Germline CDR1 is LGHDT and CDR2 is YNNKEL (reference sequence). V was trimmed by 3 bases and J by 3 bases, leaving 6 bases between them. The CDR3 region is CASSQNSYEQYF. As DNA, the CDR3 is TGTGCCAGCAGCCAGAACAGCTACGAGCAGTACTTC.

The chain is built from TRBV2 and TRBJ2-7; a weak D match, TRBD1 (6 bases). The CDR3 is made up of 14 amino acids. Germline CDR1 and CDR2: SNHLY and FYNNEI. The CDR3 region has the DNA TGTGCTTCGAAGGGGGTAACCACCTTCTACGAGCAGTACTTC. Protein sequence: CASKGVTTFYEQYF.

The J gene is TRBJ1-1, the V gene TRBV19, with 8 bases matching TRBD1. CDR3 length: 15 residues. CDR1 is LNHDA and CDR2 is SQIVND in the germline V gene (reference sequence). V trimming: 8 bases; J trimming: 1 base; junction bases outside the gene matches: 9. The CDR3 nucleotides are TGTGCCAGTCGGGACAGGTTATTGGGGAACACTGAAGCTTTCTTT. Encoded protein: CASRDRLLGNTEAFF.

This chain connects TRBV19 to TRBJ2-7; perhaps TRBD1 as D (5 bases). The V end lost 6 bases, the J end lost 2 bases, and 11 bases lay between the germline ends. The CDR3 contains 13 residues. The germline CDR1 and CDR2 sequences are LNHDA and SQIVND (reference sequence). The CDR3, as DNA: TGTGCCAGTAGCGATACAGGAGCCTACGAGCAGTACTTC. Translating gives CASSDTGAYEQYF.

V is TRBV6-1 and J is TRBJ2-5; TRBD1 matches 7 bases. V trimming: 1 base; J trimming: 5 bases; junction bases outside the gene matches: 4. CDR3 length: 14 amino acids. Germline V CDR1 and CDR2: MNHNS, SASEGT. This chain's CDR3 is CASSEDRGLETQYF. The CDR3 nucleotides read TGTGCCAGCAGTGAAGACAGGGGCCTGGAGACCCAGTACTTC.

As concerns this clone: An end of the junction does not agree with germline; a read error may underlie this. The V gene is TRBV13, the J gene TRBJ2-3; 8 nucleotides match TRBD2. This CDR3 region has 14 residues. Germline V gives CDR1 PRHDT, CDR2 FYEKMQ (reference sequence). DNA for the CDR3: TGTGCCAGTCAGCCCCGGGGGGGCACGGATACGCAGTATTTT. It encodes CASQPRGGTDTQYF.

The chain combines TRBV9 with TRBJ1-2; TRBD1 matches at 7 bases. The CDR3 length is 17 residues. V shed 4 bases, J shed 3 bases, and the junction held 15 bases outside the gene matches. Germline lookup yields CDR1 SGDLS and CDR2 YYNGEE. The CDR3 sequence is CASSPQSTRGSDYGYTF. Here the CDR3 DNA reads TGTGCCAGCAGCCCCCAAAGTACCAGGGGGTCAGACTATGGCTACACCTTC.

Of note for this clone: The junction and the germline gene differ at one end; a read error may be behind it. V gene TRBV7-8 combines with J gene TRBJ1-2; 7 nucleotides agree with TRBD1. The CDR3 runs 14 residues. The germline CDR1 and CDR2 sequences are SGHVS and FQNEAQ. The CDR3 nucleotides read TGTGCCAGCAGCCTAGCCGGGACAGTCTATGGCTACACCTTC. Encoded protein: CASSLAGTVYGYTF.

The rearrangement joins TRBV21-1 to TRBJ2-7; the table's D call, TRBD1, has no DNA check behind it. TRBV21-1 is assigned pseudogene status. The CDR3 contains 15 residues. CDR3 DNA: TGTGCCAGCAGATACGAACAGGCCAGGAACTACGAGCAGTACTTC. This codes for CASRYEQARNYEQYF.

The chain employs TRBV6-2 or TRBV6-3 and TRBJ2-6, with TRBD1 matching 8 bases. Germline lookup yields CDR1 MNHEY and CDR2 SVGEGT. Germline trimming cut 4 bases from V and 0 bases from J; bases unmatched to any gene: 8. The CDR3 extends over 18 amino acids. The chain's CDR3 is CASSSDRGGSSGANVLTF. The CDR3 DNA reads as TGTGCCAGCAGTTCCGACAGGGGTGGTTCCTCTGGGGCCAACGTCCTGACTTTC.

The chain uses TRBV5-1 and TRBJ2-3, with 14 bases lining up with TRBD2. This CDR3 region has 16 residues. Germline trimming cut 0 bases from V and 5 bases from J; bases unmatched to any gene: 2. CDR1 SGHRS and CDR2 YFSETQ come from the germline V gene. CDR3 sequence (DNA): TGCGCCAGCAGCTTGGGACTAGCGGGAGGGCTAGATACGCAGTATTTT. Amino acid sequence: CASSLGLAGGLDTQYF.

V gene TRBV11-2 combines with J gene TRBJ2-1; 7 nucleotides agree with TRBD1. This CDR3 spans 13 amino acids. V trimming: 4 bases; J trimming: 5 bases; junction bases outside the gene matches: 2. Germline CDR1 SGHAT, CDR2 FQNNGV. The CDR3 sequence: CASSSGTDNEQFF. Here the CDR3 DNA reads TGTGCCAGCAGCTCCGGGACAGACAATGAGCAGTTCTTC.

The chain carries TRBV7-6 and TRBJ2-7; no reliable D call. Germline loops: CDR1 SGHVS, CDR2 FNYEAQ. The CDR3 extends over 14 amino acids. The germline V and J ends were trimmed by 3 bases and 6 bases, with 15 bases remaining between them. The CDR3 DNA reads as TGTGCCAGCAGCTTTTCCAGCGCGAGCCGCGAGCAGTACTTC. It translates to CASSFSSASREQYF.

This chain links TRBV11-2 with TRBJ2-7; 10 nucleotides agree with TRBD1. V was clipped by 3 bases and J by 2 bases; unmatched bases: 4. The germline V gene encodes CDR1 SGHAT and CDR2 FQNNGV. The CDR3 extends over 15 amino acids. In DNA, the CDR3 is TGTGCCAGCAGCTTGGAGACAGGGGGCACCTACGAGCAGTACTTC. Protein product: CASSLETGGTYEQYF.

V and J are TRBV28 and TRBJ1-1, with 9 bases lining up with TRBD1. CDR1 MDHEN and CDR2 SYDVKM come from the germline V gene. The CDR3 loop spans 15 amino acids. The V gene end was trimmed by 6 bases and the J gene end by 5 bases; junction bases not matched to a gene: 10. CDR3 in amino acids: CASSYTDRGSTEAFF. Written as DNA, the CDR3 is TGTGCCAGCAGCTATACGGACAGGGGAAGTACTGAAGCTTTCTTT.

The rearrangement uses TRBV11-3 and TRBJ2-7; tentatively, D is TRBD1 (5 bases). This CDR3 has 10 residues. Germline CDR1 SGHNT, CDR2 YENEEA. The V end was cut by 6 bases, the J end by 7 bases, with 7 bases between. The CDR3 DNA sequence: TGTGCCAGCAGGCGGACAGAGCAGTACTTC. Its protein product is CASRRTEQYF.

The chain is built from TRBV28 and TRBJ1-6; D may be TRBD1 (6 bases). The CDR3 is 15 amino acids. The V and J ends lost 2 bases and 4 bases respectively, with 9 bases between them. Germline V gives CDR1 MDHEN, CDR2 SYDVKM. The CDR3: CASSLEGVYNSPLHF. The CDR3 DNA reads as TGTGCCAGCAGTTTAGAGGGGGTTTATAATTCACCCCTCCACTTT.

The count of this clone is one. The chain carries TRBV30 and TRBJ2-6; 7 bases align to TRBD1. The germline V gene encodes CDR1 GTSNPN and CDR2 SVGIG (reference sequence). The CDR3 totals 17 residues. V was pared by 1 base and J by 0 bases, with 6 bases of the junction left unmatched. The DNA of the CDR3 is TGTGCCTGGAGTGCGGGACAGACCAACTCTGGGGCCAACGTCCTGACTTTC. It encodes CAWSAGQTNSGANVLTF.

This clone occurred once. This chain connects TRBV7-8 to TRBJ1-2; 7 bases fit TRBD1. Germline CDR1 and CDR2: SGHVS and FQNEAQ. With V trimmed by 5 bases and J by 4 bases, 7 bases remained unmatched. CDR3 length equals 14 residues. CDR3 in DNA: TGTGCCAGCAGCCCCTACGACAGGGCCTATGGCTACACCTTC. Amino acids: CASSPYDRAYGYTF.

The rearrangement links TRBV24-1 to TRBJ2-5; 9 bases align to TRBD1. The CDR3 extends over 14 amino acids. Trimming cost V 0 bases and J 5 bases; bases outside gene matches: 0. Germline lookup yields CDR1 KGHDR and CDR2 SFDVKD. The CDR3 loop reads CATSDLGQGETQYF. CDR3 nucleotides: TGTGCCACCAGTGATTTGGGACAGGGGGAGACCCAGTACTTC.

The chain uses TRBV29-1 and TRBJ1-1; TRBD1 aligns across 8 bases. Trimming removed 4 bases from V and 3 bases from J; junction bases left unmatched: 4. From germline, CDR1 is SQVTM and CDR2 ANQGSEA. This CDR3 is 13 amino acids long. The CDR3 DNA reads as TGCAGCGTTGTGCCGACAGGGGACACTGAAGCTTTCTTT. It specifies CSVVPTGDTEAFF.

This clone was observed once. The genes are TRBV5-8 and TRBJ1-4; D remains unclear. The CDR3 is 15 amino acids. V lost 1 base and J lost 7, with 14 bases in between. Germline CDR1 is SGHTS and CDR2 is YDEGEE. As DNA, the CDR3 is TGTGCCAGCAGCTTGATGGGAGAAGGGTTTGAAAAACTGTTTTTT. Protein: CASSLMGEGFEKLFF.

This clone was detected only a few times. This chain links TRBV11-2 with TRBJ1-2, with TRBD1 matching 10 bases. The CDR3 contains 15 residues. The V and J ends lost 5 bases and 4 bases, in that order; junction bases with no gene match: 7. The germline gives CDR1 SGHAT, CDR2 FQNNGV. The CDR3 nucleotides are TGTGCCAGCAGCCCCCGACAGGGGGCCATCTATGGCTACACCTTC. Its translation is CASSPRQGAIYGYTF.

This clone was recorded once. The V call is TRBV28, the J call TRBJ2-7; D remains ambiguous. This CDR3 is built from 12 residues. V shed 10 bases and J shed 7 bases, with 17 bases lying between them. In germline, CDR1 is MDHEN, CDR2 SYDVKM. DNA for the CDR3: TGTGCCATCGCCCGTAGGTCGAGGGAGCAGTACTTC. It yields the protein CAIARRSREQYF.